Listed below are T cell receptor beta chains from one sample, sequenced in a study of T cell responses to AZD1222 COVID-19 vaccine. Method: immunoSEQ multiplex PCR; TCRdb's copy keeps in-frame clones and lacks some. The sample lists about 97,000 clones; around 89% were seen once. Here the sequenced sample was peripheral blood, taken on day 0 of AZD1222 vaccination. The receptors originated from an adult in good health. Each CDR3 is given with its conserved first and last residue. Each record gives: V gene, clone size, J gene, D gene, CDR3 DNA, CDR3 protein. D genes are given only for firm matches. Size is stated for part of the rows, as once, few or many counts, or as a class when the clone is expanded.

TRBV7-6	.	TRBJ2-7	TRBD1	TGTGCCAGCAGCCCATACCGGGACAGGGATTCCCAGCAGTACTTC	CASSPYRDRDSQQYF
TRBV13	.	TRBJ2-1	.	TGTGCCAGCAGCTTAGGTTTAGTGGGTGAGCAGTTCTTC	CASSLGLVGEQFF
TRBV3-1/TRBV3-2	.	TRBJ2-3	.	TGTGCCAGCAGCCGAGAGGGGGGGCCCACAGATACGCAGTATTTT	CASSREGGPTDTQYF
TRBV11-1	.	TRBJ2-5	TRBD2	TGTGCCAGCAGCCCCCTAGCGGCTGGCCAAGAGACCCAGTACTTC	CASSPLAAGQETQYF
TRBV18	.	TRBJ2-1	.	TGTGCCAGCTCGCAGATGGGGGTCGAGCAGTTCTTC	CASSQMGVEQFF
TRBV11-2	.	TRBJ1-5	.	TGTGCCAGCAGCTTCGGTCGTAACAATCAGCCCCAGCATTTT	CASSFGRNNQPQHF
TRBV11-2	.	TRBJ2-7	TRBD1	TGTGCCAGCAGTTGGGACAGGGGGAGCGAGCAGTACTTC	CASSWDRGSEQYF
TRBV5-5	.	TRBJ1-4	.	TGTGCCAGCAGCAACTCTTGGGGCCCGGGGGAAAAACTGTTTTTT	CASSNSWGPGEKLFF
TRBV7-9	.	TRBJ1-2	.	TGTGCCAGCAGCTTATCGGGGGAGAGGGCGAACTATGGCTACACCTTC	CASSLSGERANYGYTF
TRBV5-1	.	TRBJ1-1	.	TGCGCCAGCAGCAGGGACATCCTGAACACTGAAGCTTTCTTT	CASSRDILNTEAFF
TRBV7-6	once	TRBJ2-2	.	TGTGCCAGCTGCGAAGGACAGGGAGGGACCGGGGAGCTGTTTTTT	CASCEGQGGTGELFF
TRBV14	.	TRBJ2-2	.	TGTGCCAGCAGCCTTTTTATGGCGAACACCGGGGAGCTGTTTTTT	CASSLFMANTGELFF
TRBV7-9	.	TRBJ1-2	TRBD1	TGTGCCAGCACCCCAGGACCGGGACAGATGTTTGACTACACCTTC	CASTPGPGQMFDYTF
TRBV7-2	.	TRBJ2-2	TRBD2	TGTGCCAGCAGTTTGTCCCCGGGACTAGCGCAGAACACCGGGGAGCTGTTTTTT	CASSLSPGLAQNTGELFF
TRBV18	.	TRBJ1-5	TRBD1	TGTGCCAGCTCACCCGGGACAGGGGGTTTGATGAGCAATCAGCCCCAGCATTTT	CASSPGTGGLMSNQPQHF
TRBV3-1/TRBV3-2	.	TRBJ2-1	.	TGTGCCAGCAGCCAAGATCGCCGCAATGAGCAGTTCTTC	CASSQDRRNEQFF
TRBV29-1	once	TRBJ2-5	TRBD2	TGCAGCGCCCGGGGTACTAGCGGGGGTCAAGAGACCCAGTACTTC	CSARGTSGGQETQYF
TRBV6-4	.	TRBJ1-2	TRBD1	TGTGCCAGCAGTGACTTACAGGGGGCGGATGGCTACACCTTC	CASSDLQGADGYTF
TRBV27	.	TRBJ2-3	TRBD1	TGTGCCAGCAGTTCATCACCGGGACAGGGGGCACATACGCAGTATTTT	CASSSSPGQGAHTQYF
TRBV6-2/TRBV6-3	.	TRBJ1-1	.	TGTGCCAGCAGTGGCACCGGGACCCCAAACACTGAAGCTTTCTTT	CASSGTGTPNTEAFF
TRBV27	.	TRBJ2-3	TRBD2	TGTGCCAGCAGTCTCCTGTCCGGGGGGAGTGGAGCAGATACGCAGTATTTT	CASSLLSGGSGADTQYF
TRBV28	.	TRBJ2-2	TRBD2	TGTGCCAGCAGTTTATTGCGGGAGGGCCTCAACACCGGGGAGCTGTTTTTT	CASSLLREGLNTGELFF
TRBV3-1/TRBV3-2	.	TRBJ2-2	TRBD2	TGTGCCAGCAGCCCCCGGGCGAGCGGGGGACGAAGGGAGCTGTTTTTT	CASSPRASGGRRELFF
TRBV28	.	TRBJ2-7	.	TGTGCCAGCAGTTTGACAGGAGCCTACGAGCAGTACTTC	CASSLTGAYEQYF
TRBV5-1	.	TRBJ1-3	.	TGCGCCAGCAGCTTGTCTCAGGGACCGCCGAACACCATATATTTT	CASSLSQGPPNTIYF
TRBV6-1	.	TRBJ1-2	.	TGTGCCAGCAGTGAATTTAACAGGGTCTGGTCTGGCTACACCTTC	CASSEFNRVWSGYTF
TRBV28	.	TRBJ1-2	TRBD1	TGTGCCAGCAGTTTTCCCCACTATGGACAGGTTAGGTATGGCTACACCTTC	CASSFPHYGQVRYGYTF
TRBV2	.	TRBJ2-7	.	TGTGCCAGCAGTGCCTCCTACTACGAGCAGTACTTC	CASSASYYEQYF
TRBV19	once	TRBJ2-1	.	TGTGCCAGTAGTACCTTGCGGGCAAAGAGGAATGAGCAGTTCTTC	CASSTLRAKRNEQFF
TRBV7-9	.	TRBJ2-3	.	TGTGCCAGCAGCCCCCCGACAGGAAGGAGCACAGATACGCAGTATTTT	CASSPPTGRSTDTQYF
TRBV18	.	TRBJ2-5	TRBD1	TGTGCCAGCTCACCACCCCGGGACAGGGTTTTCGAGACCCAGTACTTC	CASSPPRDRVFETQYF